The 3 T cell receptor beta chains below all came from one sample that was sequenced in a study of shared clonotypes between healthy human individuals. The method was immunoSEQ multiplex PCR; TCRdb's version includes in-frame clones alone and lacks a portion of them. The sample has millions of clones, 85% to 95% seen once. The sequenced material came from naive CD4+ T cells sorted from blood. The sample's subset: CD45RA+ positively selected. Receptors originate from a young man in good health.

The CDR3: CASSPSLAGGQETQYF. CDR3 bases: TGCGCCAGCAGCCCCTCGTTAGCGGGGGGCCAAGAGACCCAGTACTTC. J is TRBJ2-5 and V is TRBV5-1, with 10 bases aligning to TRBD2. The CDR3 totals 16 residues. The V gene end was trimmed by 4 bases and the J gene end by 1 base; junction bases not matched to a gene: 7. The germline V gene encodes CDR1 SGHRS and CDR2 YFSETQ.

The chain recombines TRBV5-4 with TRBJ1-2; 7 nucleotides agree with TRBD1. Germline loops: CDR1 SGHNT, CDR2 YYREEE (reference sequence). The CDR3 has 15 residues. V was clipped by 1 base and J by 2 bases; unmatched bases: 5. The CDR3 DNA sequence: TGTGCCAGCAGCTTGTTAGGACAGGTGAACTATGGCTACACCTTC. It encodes CASSLLGQVNYGYTF.

In regard to this clone: The sample holds other DNA sequences that translate to the same CDR3. The chain has TRBV7-9 and TRBJ1-1, with 7 bases aligning to TRBD1. The CDR3 extends over 13 amino acids. Germline loops: CDR1 SEHNR, CDR2 FQNEAQ (reference sequence). The J segment lost 7 bases and the V segment lost 1 base, leaving 3 bases of the junction unmatched. The CDR3 is CASSLGGDSEAFF. The CDR3 nucleotides are TGTGCCAGCAGCTTAGGGGGGGACAGTGAAGCTTTCTTT. Complete variable domain (other parts from reference TRBV7-9 and TRBJ1-1): DTGVSQNPRHKITKRGQNVTFRCDPISEHNRLYWYRQTLGQGPEFLTYFQNEAQLEKSRLLSDRFSAERPKGSFSTLEIQRTEQGDSAMYLCASSLGGDSEAFFGQGTRLTVV.